The sequence of this T cell receptor (beta chain) was determined in a study of technical replicates of blood from several donors. Data came from immunoSEQ multiplex PCR; TCRdb stores just in-frame clones and leaves some out. The sample lists 55,000 to 75,000 clones; roughly 90% were seen once. J lost 9 bases, V lost 2 bases, and 8 bases had no gene match. Germline values: CDR1 SGHRS, CDR2 YFSETQ. CDR3 size: 15 residues. Sequences were obtained from T cells isolated from PBMCs. The receptor's source is a human donor in good health. The chain employs TRBV5-1 and TRBJ2-1; 10 positions match TRBD2. Here the CDR3 DNA reads TGCGCCAGCAGCTTAAACTTAGCGGGAGGTGGTGAGCAGTTCTTC. This codes for CASSLNLAGGGEQFF.